Sequencing of this TCR beta chain was carried out in a study of CD8 T cells in ankylosing spondylitis. Study results and caveats: Previous work reported some of these motif variants in the synovial fluid and blood of reactive arthritis. Blood of patients with ankylosing spondylitis appeared to be characterized by a TCR beta motif of several highly homologous variants. There was reportedly significant enrichment of clones that were disease-linked in matched ankylosing spondylitis synovial fluid.

Of note for this clonotype: Its antigen is unknown.

There are 13 residues in the CDR3. Germline V gene lookup returns CDR1 SGHRS and CDR2 YFSETQ. The V and J ends lost 3 bases and 5 bases respectively, with 8 bases between them. One entry per CDR3 protein, called by TCRdb with MiXCR from the 5' RACE reads. This sample has roughly 470,000 distinct CDR3 sequences, with about 25% found just once. The sequencing sample was made of blood, either unsorted or a sorted T cell fraction (not recorded which). This receptor was taken from a male donor with ankylosing spondylitis. The chain couples TRBV5-1 to TRBJ1-4; the D gene is possibly TRBD1 (5 bases). CDR3 loop: CASSSGGNEKLFF. The CDR3 DNA reads TGCGCCAGCAGCTCCGGGGGGAATGAAAAACTGTTTTTT.